This is a list of T cell receptor beta chains from one sample in a study of shared T cell receptors in the human thymus. Some clones are missing from TCRdb's copy, which holds only in-frame ones; the method was immunoSEQ multiplex PCR. The sample holds roughly 660,000 clones, 88% seen once. The sample was also linked to a second study, of human thymus T cells.

The source material was thymocytes. The receptors were gathered from a boy younger than two with a congenital heart defect. Both conserved end residues are part of each CDR3. A D gene is named only where the DNA matches it firmly.

TRBD2,TRBV28,CASSLSWLAASYEQYF
TRBD2,TRBV19,CASSIRGTSGFNEQFF
NA,TRBV19,CASSSGGSDQPQHF
TRBD1,TRBV7-9,CASSYRGEANEKLFF
TRBD1,TRBV2,CASGQGKYSYEQYF
TRBD1,TRBV15,CATSRDGREYPGGHTGELFF
NA,TRBV14,CASSPQGRAARTEAFF
TRBD2,TRBV6-5,CASVTSGSSYEQYF
TRBD2,TRBV11-2,CASSLDGLAGMKADTQYF
NA,TRBV2,CASREAELMSYGYTF
NA,TRBV20-1,CSARDGPKQYF
TRBD1,TRBV5-6,CASSPGTGGKETQYF
NA,TRBV10-3,CAARAGFAYEQYF
NA,TRBV11-2,CASSSRQGTDTQYF
NA,TRBV19,CASSSSGPSYNEQFF
NA,TRBV9,CASSVQGYTDTQYF